The next 10 T cell receptor beta chains were all read from a single sample in a study of shared clonotypes between healthy human individuals. CD45RO-negative, CCR7-selected cells formed the naive CD8 fraction, which excluded terminally differentiated effector memory CD45RA+ cells. Sequenced by immunoSEQ multiplex PCR; TCRdb stores in-frame clones only, minus some. The profile shows about 2.1 million clones, 85% to 95% of them singletons. Input material: naive CD8+ T cells from PBMCs. The receptor set was obtained from a man aged 18 to 30 in good health. Some clones in this sample may be carry-over from other donors' samples.

Only one count was recorded for this clone. The chain carries TRBV2 and TRBJ2-5, with no clear D. The CDR3 is 11 residues long. Trimming removed 8 bases at V and 7 bases at J, with 11 bases between. Germline CDR1 and CDR2: SNHLY and FYNNEI. The CDR3 region has the DNA TGTGCCAGCGGGTCTCCCGGGACCCAGTACTTC. Protein: CASGSPGTQYF.

The rearrangement links TRBV4-3 to TRBJ1-1; 7 nucleotides agree with TRBD1. V lost 4 bases, J lost 1 base, and 18 bases stayed unmatched. The CDR3 totals 19 residues. Germline V gene lookup returns CDR1 LGHNA and CDR2 YSLEER. The CDR3 reads CASSREARGRGGPNTEAFF. The CDR3 bases are TGCGCCAGCAGCCGGGAAGCGAGGGGGCGAGGGGGACCGAACACTGAAGCTTTCTTT.

Comments on this clone: Other DNA variants within this sample encode the same CDR3. V usage is TRBV5-1 and J usage is TRBJ2-1; D is undetermined. The V gene lost 4 bases and the J gene lost 1 base, with 3 bases spanning the gap. The CDR3 has 12 amino acids. Germline CDR1 SGHRS, CDR2 YFSETQ. The CDR3 nucleotides read TGCGCCAGCAGCCTGTCCTACAATGAGCAGTTCTTC. It codes for CASSLSYNEQFF.

The V call is TRBV29-1, the J call TRBJ2-7, with D unclear. Germline loops: CDR1 SQVTM, CDR2 ANQGSEA. The CDR3 has 13 residues. The ends were cut back, 0 bases at V and 6 bases at J, with 12 bases in the middle. The CDR3 sequence: CSVEDIRRCEQYF. The DNA for the CDR3 is TGCAGCGTTGAAGATATACGACGGTGCGAGCAGTACTTC.

The rearrangement links TRBV6-1 to TRBJ2-2; weak D call: TRBD2 (5 bases). Looked up from germline, CDR1 is MNHNS and CDR2 is SASEGT. The CDR3 is made up of 15 amino acids. The V and J ends lost 5 bases and 7 bases respectively, with 17 bases between them. The CDR3, as DNA: TGTGCCAGCAGTCGGATTGGGAGTAAACTCGGGGAGCTGTTTTTT. The encoded protein is CASSRIGSKLGELFF.

This chain connects TRBV7-9 to TRBJ2-7, with 7 bases aligning to TRBD2. This CDR3 is built from 15 residues. Germline loops: CDR1 SEHNR, CDR2 FQNEAQ (reference sequence). Unmatched junction bases numbered 7, after V lost 1 base and J lost 4 bases. The CDR3 nucleotides are TGTGCCAGCAGCTTAGACGGGGGGTTGGCGTACGAGCAGTACTTC. It translates to CASSLDGGLAYEQYF.

This chain joins TRBV19 and TRBJ2-5, with D unresolved. Per the germline V gene, CDR1 is LNHDA and CDR2 is SQIVND (reference sequence). This CDR3 is built from 14 residues. Deletions cut 7 bases from V and 0 bases from J, with 12 bases between. The DNA for the CDR3 is TGTGCCAGTACCGTCCGGGCCTACCAAGAGACCCAGTACTTC. Translating it yields CASTVRAYQETQYF.

The V and J genes are TRBV2 and TRBJ2-7; 8 bases align to TRBD2. In germline, CDR1 is SNHLY, CDR2 FYNNEI. The junction had 4 bases not matched to a gene; V was cut back by 9 bases and J by 3 bases. This CDR3 is built from 12 residues. In nucleotides, the CDR3 is TGTGCCAGTAGCGGGATCGACTACGAGCAGTACTTC. Encoded protein: CASSGIDYEQYF.

The V and J genes are TRBV27 and TRBJ2-1, with TRBD2 matching over 8 bases. Trimming cost V 1 base and J 5 bases; bases outside gene matches: 10. The CDR3 consists of 17 residues. CDR1 and CDR2 (germline): MNHEY, SMNVEV (reference sequence). This CDR3 is CASSLWGSGETHNEQFF. CDR3 DNA: TGTGCCAGCAGTTTATGGGGTAGCGGGGAGACCCACAATGAGCAGTTCTTC.

The gene calls are TRBV5-8 and TRBJ1-4; 7 bases map to TRBD1. V trimming: 4 bases; J trimming: 7 bases; junction bases outside the gene matches: 16. The CDR3 extends over 17 amino acids. The germline V gene encodes CDR1 SGHTS and CDR2 YDEGEE. CDR3 loop: CASSTPPGTGDGEKLFF. In DNA form, the CDR3 reads TGTGCCAGCAGCACCCCACCCGGTACAGGGGACGGTGAAAAACTGTTTTTT. Filled out from reference TRBV5-8 and TRBJ1-4, the complete variable domain reads EAGVTQSPTHLIKTRGQQATLRCSPISGHTSVYWYQQALGLGLQFLLWYDEGEERNRGNFPPRFSGRQFPNYSSELNVNALELEDSALYLCASSTPPGTGDGEKLFFGSGTQLSVL.